Following are 3 T cell receptor beta chains from one sample sequenced in a study of naive and memory T cell subsets. Study-wide points: Especially in CD8 cells, naive repertoires contained a few larger clonotypes, possibly CD45RA-re-expressing memory cells.

An equimolar mix of two oligonucleotides served as the beta constant-region primer for TRBC1 and TRBC2. Ligated cDNA was amplified by four rounds of PCR with nested alpha and beta constant-region primers and SP2. One entry per CDR3 protein results from TCRdb running MiXCR on the UMI-ligation and nested PCR reads. The sample lists over 110,000 distinct CDR3 sequences, roughly a fifth occurring once. Antigens for these TCRs are unknown. The sequencing input was naive CD8+ T cells from blood. These receptors were collected from a human donor in good health.

The chain carries TRBV4-1 and TRBJ2-7, with D possibly matching TRBD2 (6 bases). V was clipped by 1 base and J by 0 bases, with 13 bases between them. Germline V lookup: CDR1 MGHRA, CDR2 YSYEKL. CDR3 size: 16 residues. The CDR3 DNA sequence: TGCGCCAGCAGCCAAGCTCCTAGCGCGGCCTCCTACGAGCAGTACTTC. It is translated as CASSQAPSAASYEQYF.

This clonotype was seen a handful of times. This chain links TRBV7-2 with TRBJ2-1; the D is unclear. The CDR3 runs to 12 residues. V shed 4 bases and J shed 5 bases, with 6 bases lying between them. Germline V gene sequence: CDR1 SGHTA, CDR2 FQGNSA. CDR3 DNA: TGTGCCAGCAGCTCCAATAACAATGAGCAGTTCTTC. Translated, it gives CASSSNNNEQFF.

The V call is TRBV10-3, the J call TRBJ2-1; TRBD2 aligns across 10 bases. Germline loops: CDR1 ENHRY, CDR2 SYGVKD. J was trimmed by 10 bases and V by 8 bases; bases with no gene match: 23. This CDR3 is built from 18 residues. CDR3: CAIGGLAGEERIVREQFF. CDR3 coding DNA: TGTGCCATCGGAGGGCTAGCGGGAGAGGAGAGAATCGTCAGGGAGCAGTTCTTC.